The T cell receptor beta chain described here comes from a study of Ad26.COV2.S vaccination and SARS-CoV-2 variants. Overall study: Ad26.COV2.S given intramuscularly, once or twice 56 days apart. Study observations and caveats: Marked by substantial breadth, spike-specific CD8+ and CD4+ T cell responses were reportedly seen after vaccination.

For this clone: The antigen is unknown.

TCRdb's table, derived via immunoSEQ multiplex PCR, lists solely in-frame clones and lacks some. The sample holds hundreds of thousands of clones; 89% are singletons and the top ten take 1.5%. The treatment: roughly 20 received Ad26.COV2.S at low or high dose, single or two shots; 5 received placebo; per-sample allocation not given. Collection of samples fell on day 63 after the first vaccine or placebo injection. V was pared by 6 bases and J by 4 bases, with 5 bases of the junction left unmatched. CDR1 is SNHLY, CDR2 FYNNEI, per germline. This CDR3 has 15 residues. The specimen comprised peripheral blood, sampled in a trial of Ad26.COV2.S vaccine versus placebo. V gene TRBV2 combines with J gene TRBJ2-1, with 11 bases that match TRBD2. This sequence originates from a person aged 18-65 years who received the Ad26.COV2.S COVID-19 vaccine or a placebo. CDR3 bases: TGTGCCAGCAGAGTAGCGGGAGGGGTTTACAATGAGCAGTTCTTC. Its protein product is CASRVAGGVYNEQFF.